The 26 T cell receptor beta chains in this list originate from one sample, sequenced in a study of shared T cell receptors in the human thymus. TCRdb's copy holds only in-frame clones and misses some; the assay was immunoSEQ multiplex PCR. This table holds some 720,000 clones, roughly 90% found once. These same records also appear under a second study, on human thymus T cells.

The sample was thymocytes. Receptors were obtained from a boy in the first two years of life with a congenital heart defect.

This clone was recorded only once. J is TRBJ2-5 and V is TRBV29-1; 9 nucleotides line up with TRBD1. Germline assignment: CDR1 SQVTM and CDR2 ANQGSEA. Losses at the gene ends were 8 bases for V and 5 bases for J; bases not matched to a gene: 9. This CDR3 comprises 13 residues. The chain's CDR3 is CSIRRQGEETQYF. CDR3 DNA sequence: TGCAGCATCCGAAGACAGGGGGAGGAGACCCAGTACTTC.

The chain joins TRBV6-5 to TRBJ1-2, with D possibly being TRBD1 (6 bases). V dropped 5 bases and J dropped 1 base, with 14 bases sitting between them. The CDR3 has 15 amino acids. The germline V gene has CDR1 MNHEY and CDR2 SVGAGI. The CDR3 here is CASSPDSHFNYGYTF. In nucleotides, the CDR3 is TGTGCCAGCAGTCCGGACAGTCACTTTAACTATGGCTACACCTTC.

V gene TRBV6-1 combines with J gene TRBJ2-5; 12 nucleotides align to TRBD2. Germline loops: CDR1 MNHNS, CDR2 SASEGT. The J segment lost 2 bases and the V segment lost 9 bases, leaving 4 bases of the junction unmatched. The CDR3 is 14 amino acids. Written as DNA, the CDR3 is TGTGCCAGTTCTAGCGGGAGGGAGCAAGAGACCCAGTACTTC. Translated, it gives CASSSGREQETQYF.

There are a few counts of this clone. This chain joins TRBV18 and TRBJ2-7; 7 bases line up with TRBD2. J was trimmed by 2 bases and V by 6 bases; bases with no gene match: 16. Looked up from germline, CDR1 is KGHSH and CDR2 is LQKENI. The CDR3 length is 17 residues. CDR3 sequence (DNA): TGTGCCAGCTCCGTTCAGTTAAGCGGGACCCCTCCCTACGAGCAGTACTTC. Its protein product is CASSVQLSGTPPYEQYF.

V gene TRBV4-1 combines with J gene TRBJ1-3, with a possible D match to TRBD1 (5 bases). Germline V gene sequence: CDR1 MGHRA, CDR2 YSYEKL. The CDR3 contains 15 residues. Trimming left V 4 bases short and J 0 bases short, with 10 bases between. The CDR3 is CASSRQGSSGNTIYF. CDR3 DNA: TGCGCCAGCAGCCGCCAGGGTAGCTCTGGAAACACCATATATTTT.

The V gene is TRBV7-6, the J gene TRBJ2-3; 10 bases fit TRBD1. Trimming removed 5 bases from V and 5 bases from J; junction bases left unmatched: 7. The CDR3 runs 15 residues. The germline CDR1 and CDR2 sequences are SGHVS and FNYEAQ. CDR3 nucleotides: TGTGCCAGCAGCACAGACAGGGGGCTCATAGATACGCAGTATTTT. Protein product: CASSTDRGLIDTQYF.

The chain combines TRBV9 with TRBJ2-5; 8 bases map to TRBD2. CDR1 and CDR2 (germline): SGDLS, YYNGEE. The CDR3 runs to 16 residues. V lost 1 base, J lost 0 bases, and 5 bases stayed unmatched. CDR3 nucleotide sequence: TGTGCCAGCAGCGTACGTCCTAGCGGGTACCAAGAGACCCAGTACTTC. It is translated as CASSVRPSGYQETQYF.

V gene TRBV28 combines with J gene TRBJ2-7, with D tentatively TRBD2 (5 bases). Germline assignment: CDR1 MDHEN and CDR2 SYDVKM. The CDR3 length is 18 residues. Deletions cut 3 bases from V and 4 bases from J, with 25 bases between. DNA for the CDR3: TGTGCCAGCAGTTTCATGGTACGGGAAACCCGAAGAGTTTACGAGCAGTACTTC. Amino acid sequence: CASSFMVRETRRVYEQYF.

The chain is built from TRBV5-4 and TRBJ2-3; 14 bases map to TRBD2. The CDR3 totals 16 residues. Germline CDR1 reads SGHNT; CDR2 reads YYREEE (reference sequence). V shed 3 bases and J 3 bases; nucleotides not matched to a gene: 3. In nucleotides, the CDR3 is TGTGCCAGCAGCTCCCGGACTAGCGGGAGGACAGATACGCAGTATTTT. It is translated as CASSSRTSGRTDTQYF.

A few counts support this clone. The V call is TRBV6-1, the J call TRBJ1-5; the D is unclear. In germline, CDR1 is MNHNS, CDR2 SASEGT. Trimming stripped 5 bases from V and 5 bases from J, with 4 bases between. CDR3 length: 11 amino acids. The CDR3 nucleotides are TGTGCCAGCAGTTCTCATCAGCCCCAGCATTTT. This encodes CASSSHQPQHF.

This sequence joins TRBV12-5 and TRBJ1-1, with D unresolved. The length of the CDR3 is 13 residues. Trimming removed 7 bases from V and 5 bases from J, with 14 bases in between. Germline-derived CDR1 and CDR2 are LGHNT and FRNRAP. CDR3 in DNA: TGTGCTAGTGACGACCCCAGGAGGACTGAAGCTTTCTTT. Its translation is CASDDPRRTEAFF.

The chain uses TRBV12-5 and TRBJ2-1; 11 bases map to TRBD1. The CDR3 runs to 16 residues. The V gene's germline CDR1 is LGHNT and CDR2 FRNRAP. Germline trimming cut 0 bases from V and 4 bases from J; bases unmatched to any gene: 2. Here the CDR3 DNA reads TGTGCTAGTGGTTTGGTGGGGACAGGGGGGTACAATGAGCAGTTCTTC. It translates to CASGLVGTGGYNEQFF. Full variable domain (remainder filled in from reference TRBV12-5 and TRBJ2-1): DARVTQTPRHKVTEMGQEVTMRCQPILGHNTVFWYRQTMMQGLELLAYFRNRAPLDDSGMPKDRFSAEMPDATLATLKIQPSEPRDSAVYFCASGLVGTGGYNEQFFGPGTRLTVL.

Here the CDR3 DNA reads TGTGCCAGCAGCCCACAGGGATATCGCACTGAAGCTTTCTTT. Translation gives CASSPQGYRTEAFF. This sequence joins TRBV14 and TRBJ1-1, with D possibly being TRBD1 (6 bases). This CDR3 contains 14 residues. CDR1 and CDR2 from the germline V gene are SGHDN and FVKESK. V dropped 4 bases and J dropped 4 bases, with 13 bases sitting between them.

In this sample, this clone turned up once. The V gene is TRBV28, the J gene TRBJ1-4; D ambiguous. Trimming removed 6 bases from V and 4 bases from J, with 15 bases in between. The germline gives CDR1 MDHEN, CDR2 SYDVKM. This CDR3 spans 15 amino acids. CDR3 protein: CASSTPQANNEKLFF. In DNA, the CDR3 is TGTGCCAGCAGCACCCCTCAGGCGAATAATGAAAAACTGTTTTTT. The variable domain in full, with the rest retrieved from reference TRBV28 and TRBJ1-4, is DVKVTQSSRYLVKRTGEKVFLECVQDMDHENMFWYRQDPGLGLRLIYFSYDVKMKEKGDIPEGYSVSREKKERFSLILESASTNQTSMYLCASSTPQANNEKLFFGSGTQLSVL.

The chain combines TRBV5-6 with TRBJ2-1; TRBD2 agrees at 12 bases. V trimming: 0 bases; J trimming: 4 bases; junction bases outside the gene matches: 8. The length of the CDR3 is 18 residues. CDR1 and CDR2 from the germline V gene are SGHDT and YYEEEE. The CDR3 reads CASSLGRTSGMVYNEQFF. The CDR3 nucleotides are TGTGCCAGCAGCTTGGGGCGGACTAGCGGGATGGTTTACAATGAGCAGTTCTTC. Combining the CDR3 with reference TRBV5-6 and TRBJ2-1 gives the whole variable domain DAGVTQSPTHLIKTRGQQVTLRCSPKSGHDTVSWYQQALGQGPQFIFQYYEEEERQRGNFPDRFSGHQFPNYSSELNVNALLLGDSALYLCASSLGRTSGMVYNEQFFGPGTRLTVL.

This chain connects TRBV28 to TRBJ2-7, with TRBD2 matching over 8 bases. After removal of 4 bases from V and 2 bases from J, the junction contained 22 bases not matched to a gene. Germline CDR1 is MDHEN and CDR2 is SYDVKM. CDR3 length: 20 amino acids. CDR3 amino acids: CASSSPHTLRYGRGTYEQYF. For the CDR3, the DNA is TGTGCCAGCAGTTCACCCCATACCCTCCGTTACGGGAGGGGGACCTACGAGCAGTACTTC.

The CDR3 DNA is TGTGCCAGCCACAGATCCCACGGGGCCTACGAGCAGTACTTC. This codes for CASHRSHGAYEQYF. The V gene is TRBV28, the J gene TRBJ2-7; the D gene is possibly TRBD2 (5 bases). The germline V gene encodes CDR1 MDHEN and CDR2 SYDVKM. The CDR3 contains 14 residues. Trimming shortened V by 8 bases and J by 2 bases, and 16 bases separated the two germline ends.

CDR3 sequence reads: CASSLTRAGLGNQPQHF. The CDR3 nucleotides read TGTGCCAGCAGTTTAACGAGGGCAGGTCTAGGCAATCAGCCCCAGCATTTT. The V and J genes are TRBV27 and TRBJ1-5; D gene ambiguous. The CDR3 has 17 amino acids. Trimming removed 2 bases from V and 2 bases from J, with 16 bases in between. Germline V gene data show CDR1 as MNHEY and CDR2 as SMNVEV (reference sequence).

This rearrangement joins TRBV7-9 to TRBJ2-5; D is undetermined. CDR3 length: 14 amino acids. V lost 0 bases and J lost 1, with 6 bases in between. Germline-derived CDR1 and CDR2 are SEHNR and FQNEAQ (reference sequence). Here the CDR3 reads CASSLAGSQETQYF. The CDR3 DNA is TGTGCCAGCAGCTTAGCGGGCAGCCAAGAGACCCAGTACTTC.

This chain connects TRBV18 to TRBJ2-5; TRBD1 matches at 9 bases. Trimming cost V 2 bases and J 1 base; bases outside gene matches: 5. The germline V gene has CDR1 KGHSH and CDR2 LQKENI. This CDR3 has 16 residues. The CDR3 sequence: CASSPADRGVQETQYF. The CDR3 DNA reads as TGTGCCAGCTCACCAGCGGACAGGGGAGTCCAAGAGACCCAGTACTTC.

This chain connects TRBV5-1 to TRBJ1-2; tentatively, D is TRBD1 (5 bases). Germline values: CDR1 SGHRS, CDR2 YFSETQ. Trimming shortened V by 5 bases and J by 4 bases, and 15 bases separated the two germline ends. The CDR3 consists of 14 residues. CDR3 sequence (DNA): TGCGCCAGCAGGACCTTCGACAGTCCCTATGGCTACACCTTC. It is translated as CASRTFDSPYGYTF.

The CDR3 is CASSSTSGRARTGELFF. The DNA of the CDR3 is TGTGCCAGCAGCTCGACTAGCGGGAGGGCCCGCACCGGGGAGCTGTTTTTT. V and J are TRBV7-2 and TRBJ2-2, with TRBD2 matching over 14 bases. Germline V CDR1 and CDR2: SGHTA, FQGNSA. This CDR3 comprises 17 residues. The V segment lost 4 bases and the J segment 4 bases; nucleotides outside the gene matches: 5. The full variable domain, its missing parts supplied by reference TRBV7-2 and TRBJ2-2, is GAGVSQSPSNKVTEKGKDVELRCDPISGHTALYWYRQSLGQGLEFLIYFQGNSAPDKSGLPSDRFSAERTGGSVSTLTIQRTQQEDSAVYLCASSSTSGRARTGELFFGEGSRLTVL.

This sequence joins TRBV7-9 and TRBJ2-7; TRBD2 matches at 8 bases. Germline CDR1 is SEHNR and CDR2 is FQNEAQ (reference sequence). The CDR3 spans 15 residues. With V trimmed by 2 bases and J by 5 bases, 8 bases remained unmatched. The CDR3 loop reads CASSLNSGSPHEQYF. The CDR3 nucleotides read TGTGCCAGCAGCTTAAACAGCGGGAGCCCCCACGAGCAGTACTTC.

This chain uses TRBV4-1 with TRBJ2-1; 8 bases match TRBD1. The V and J ends lost 5 bases and 0 bases, in that order; junction bases with no gene match: 12. The CDR3 length is 18 residues. Germline CDR1 is MGHRA and CDR2 is YSYEKL. The CDR3 here is CASSERTGGRVSYNEQFF. The CDR3 DNA sequence: TGCGCCAGCAGCGAAAGAACAGGGGGTCGCGTCTCCTACAATGAGCAGTTCTTC.

CDR3 bases: TGCGCCAGCAGCACGACTAGCGGAGAATACGAGCAGTACTTC. This encodes CASSTTSGEYEQYF. This chain uses TRBV10-2 with TRBJ2-7; 9 bases fit TRBD2. Per germline, CDR1 WSHSY and CDR2 SAAADI. The CDR3 runs to 14 residues. V lost 6 bases and J lost 4; bases outside the gene matches: 7.

This rearrangement joins TRBV6-5 to TRBJ2-5; no firm D call. The V and J ends lost 0 bases and 3 bases respectively, with 5 bases between them. Germline V gene lookup returns CDR1 MNHEY and CDR2 SVGAGI. The CDR3 is made up of 13 amino acids. CDR3 region: CASSYSAKETQYF. The CDR3 region has the DNA TGTGCCAGCAGTTACTCCGCTAAAGAGACCCAGTACTTC.